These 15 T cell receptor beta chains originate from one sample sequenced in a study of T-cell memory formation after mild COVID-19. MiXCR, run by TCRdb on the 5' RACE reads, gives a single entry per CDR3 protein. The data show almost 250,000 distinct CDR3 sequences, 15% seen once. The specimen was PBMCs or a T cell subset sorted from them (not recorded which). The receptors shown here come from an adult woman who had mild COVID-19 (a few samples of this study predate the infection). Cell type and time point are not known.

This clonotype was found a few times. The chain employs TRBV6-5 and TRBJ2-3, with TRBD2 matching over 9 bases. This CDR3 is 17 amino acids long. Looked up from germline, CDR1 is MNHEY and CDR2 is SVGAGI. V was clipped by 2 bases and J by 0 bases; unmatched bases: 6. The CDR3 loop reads CASSYEAGGLSTDTQYF. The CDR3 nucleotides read TGTGCCAGCAGTTACGAAGCGGGAGGTCTAAGCACAGATACGCAGTATTTT.

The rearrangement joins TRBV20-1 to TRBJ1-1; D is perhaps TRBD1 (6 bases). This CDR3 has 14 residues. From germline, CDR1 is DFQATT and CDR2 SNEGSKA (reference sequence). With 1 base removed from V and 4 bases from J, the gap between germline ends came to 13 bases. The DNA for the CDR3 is TGCAGTGCTAGAGCCGGAGGAGGGGGCACTGAAGCTTTCTTT. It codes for CSARAGGGGTEAFF.

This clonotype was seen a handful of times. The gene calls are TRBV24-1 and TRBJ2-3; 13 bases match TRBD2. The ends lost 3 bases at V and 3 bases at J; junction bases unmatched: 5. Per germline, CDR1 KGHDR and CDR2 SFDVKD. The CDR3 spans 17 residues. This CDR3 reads CATSDPGTSGETDTQYF. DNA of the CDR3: TGTGCCACCAGTGATCCTGGGACTAGCGGGGAGACAGATACGCAGTATTTT.

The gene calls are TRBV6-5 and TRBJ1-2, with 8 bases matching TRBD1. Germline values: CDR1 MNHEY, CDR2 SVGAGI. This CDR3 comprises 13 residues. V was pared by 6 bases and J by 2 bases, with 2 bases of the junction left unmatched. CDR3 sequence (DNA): TGTGCCAGCAGAAGGGACAGGAACTATGGCTACACCTTC. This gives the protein CASRRDRNYGYTF.

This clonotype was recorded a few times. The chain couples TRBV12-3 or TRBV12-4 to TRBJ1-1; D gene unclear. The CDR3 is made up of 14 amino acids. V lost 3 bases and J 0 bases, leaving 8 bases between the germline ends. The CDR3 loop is CASSFEGMNTEAFF. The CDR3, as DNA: TGTGCCAGCAGTTTCGAGGGAATGAACACTGAAGCTTTCTTT.

Here the CDR3 reads CASSLGLAGVVGELFF. DNA of the CDR3: TGTGCCAGCAGTTTGGGACTAGCGGGAGTTGTCGGGGAGCTGTTTTTT. The chain recombines TRBV12-3 or TRBV12-4 with TRBJ2-2; 14 bases align to TRBD2. The CDR3 has 16 amino acids. After removal of 3 bases from V and 7 bases from J, the junction contained 4 bases not matched to a gene.

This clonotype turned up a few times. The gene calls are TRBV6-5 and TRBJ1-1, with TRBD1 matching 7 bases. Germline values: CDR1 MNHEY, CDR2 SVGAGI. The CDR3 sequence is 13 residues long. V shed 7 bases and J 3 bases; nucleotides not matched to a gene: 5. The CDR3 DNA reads TGTGCCAGCATGGCAGGGGGGGACACTGAAGCTTTCTTT. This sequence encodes CASMAGGDTEAFF.

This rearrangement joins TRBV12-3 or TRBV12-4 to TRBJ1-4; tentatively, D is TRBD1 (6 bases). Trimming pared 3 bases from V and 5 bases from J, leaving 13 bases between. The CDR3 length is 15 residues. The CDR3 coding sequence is TGTGCCAGCAGTTTTGAGGGAACAGGGAATGAAAAACTGTTTTTT. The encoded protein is CASSFEGTGNEKLFF.

CDR3 DNA sequence: TGCAGTGCTATAAGGGACATCAATTCACCCCTCCACTTT. Protein sequence: CSAIRDINSPLHF. V gene TRBV20-1 combines with J gene TRBJ1-6, with a tentative D call TRBD1 (6 bases). The germline V gene encodes CDR1 DFQATT and CDR2 SNEGSKA (reference sequence). V lost 4 bases, J lost 7 bases, and 11 bases lay in between. The CDR3 covers 13 residues.

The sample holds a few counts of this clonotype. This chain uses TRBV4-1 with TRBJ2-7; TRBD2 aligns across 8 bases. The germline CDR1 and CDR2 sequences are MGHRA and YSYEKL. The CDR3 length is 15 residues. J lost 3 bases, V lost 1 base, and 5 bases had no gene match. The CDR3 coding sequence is TGCGCCAGCAGCCAAGTTGGACTAGCAGGCTACGAGCAGTACTTC. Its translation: CASSQVGLAGYEQYF.

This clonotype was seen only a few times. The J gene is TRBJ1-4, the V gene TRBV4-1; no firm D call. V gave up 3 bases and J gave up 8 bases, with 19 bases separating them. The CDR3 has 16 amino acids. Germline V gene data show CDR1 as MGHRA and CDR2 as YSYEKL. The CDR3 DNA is TGCGCCAGCAGCCAGACGAGCCCCGTCTTGGCCGAAAAACTGTTTTTT. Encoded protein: CASSQTSPVLAEKLFF.

The CDR3 sequence is CASSWGLGLAEKSGANVLTF. The CDR3 nucleotides read TGTGCCAGCAGTTGGGGGCTGGGACTAGCGGAAAAGTCTGGGGCCAACGTCCTGACTTTC. V is TRBV12-3 or TRBV12-4 and J is TRBJ2-6; 11 nucleotides agree with TRBD2. The CDR3 sequence is 20 residues long. Trimming took 4 bases from V and 1 from J; bases not matched to a gene: 12.

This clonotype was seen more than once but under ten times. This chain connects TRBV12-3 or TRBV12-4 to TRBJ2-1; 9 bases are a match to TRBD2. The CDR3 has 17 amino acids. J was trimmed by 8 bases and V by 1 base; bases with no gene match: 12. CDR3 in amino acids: CASSLVVRLAGSDEQFF. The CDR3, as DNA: TGTGCCAGCAGTTTAGTCGTACGTCTAGCGGGATCCGATGAGCAGTTCTTC.

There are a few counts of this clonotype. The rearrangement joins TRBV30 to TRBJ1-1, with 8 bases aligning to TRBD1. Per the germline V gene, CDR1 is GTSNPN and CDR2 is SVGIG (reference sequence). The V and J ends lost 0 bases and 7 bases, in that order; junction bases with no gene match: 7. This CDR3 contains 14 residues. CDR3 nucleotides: TGTGCCTGGAGTGTGACCGGACAGGGCGGTGAAGCTTTCTTT. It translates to CAWSVTGQGGEAFF.

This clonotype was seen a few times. For the CDR3, the DNA is TGTGCCAGCAGTTTAGGGGGACTAGCGGGAGTACAGACCCAGTACTTC. Residues: CASSLGGLAGVQTQYF. The chain employs TRBV12-3 or TRBV12-4 and TRBJ2-5; 14 bases line up with TRBD2. Losses at the gene ends were 1 base for V and 6 bases for J; bases not matched to a gene: 4. This CDR3 is 16 amino acids long.